The 27 T cell receptor beta chains given below trace back to one sample, sequenced in a study of OX40 agonist ivuxolimab in advanced cancers. The method was immunoSEQ multiplex PCR; TCRdb's version includes in-frame clones alone and lacks a portion of them. The sample contains roughly 73,000 clones, 70% to 90% of which appear only once. The sequencing used CD4+ or CD8+ T cells sorted from blood, collected in a trial of the OX40 agonist ivuxolimab. The receptors originated from an adult with an advanced solid tumor such as melanoma, head and neck, liver or kidney cancer.

This clone was detected once. The chain carries TRBV2 and TRBJ2-5; D remains unclear. V shed 0 bases and J shed 5 bases, with 10 bases lying between them. CDR3 size: 14 residues. The germline CDR1 and CDR2 sequences are SNHLY and FYNNEI. Here the CDR3 reads CASSEALHVETQYF. Here the CDR3 DNA reads TGTGCCAGCAGTGAAGCGCTTCATGTCGAGACCCAGTACTTC.

This rearrangement joins TRBV5-1 to TRBJ2-5; a weak D match, TRBD2 (6 bases). Between the trimmed V and J ends, which lost 0 bases and 1 base, there was a span of 16 bases. Germline CDR1 and CDR2: SGHRS and YFSETQ. The CDR3 is made up of 17 amino acids. CDR3: CASSLGSPGLLQETQYF. CDR3 sequence (DNA): TGCGCCAGCAGCTTGGGTTCCCCGGGACTTCTCCAAGAGACCCAGTACTTC.

With regard to this clone: Other DNA sequences within the sample encode an identical CDR3. The V call is TRBV28, the J call TRBJ1-6; D gene uncertain. Trimming took 3 bases from V and 7 from J, leaving 4 bases between them. This CDR3 region has 12 residues. Germline CDR1 and CDR2: MDHEN and SYDVKM. The CDR3 loop reads CASSLGNSPLHF. DNA for the CDR3: TGTGCCAGCAGTTTGGGCAATTCACCCCTCCACTTT.

CDR3 region: CASSHKEAGGSVTEAFF. Written as DNA, the CDR3 is TGCGCCAGCAGCCATAAGGAGGCAGGGGGTTCGGTCACTGAAGCTTTCTTT. This sequence joins TRBV4-1 and TRBJ1-1; 7 bases align to TRBD1. The CDR3 runs 17 residues. Germline CDR1 is MGHRA and CDR2 is YSYEKL. V trimming: 3 bases; J trimming: 4 bases; junction bases outside the gene matches: 14.

The chain joins TRBV2 to TRBJ1-2, with 7 positions matching TRBD1. Germline V gene sequence: CDR1 SNHLY, CDR2 FYNNEI. With V trimmed by 4 bases and J by 0 bases, 8 bases remained unmatched. The CDR3 is 16 residues long. CDR3 amino acids: CASSVDRLPTNYGYTF. CDR3 DNA: TGTGCCAGCAGTGTGGACAGGCTCCCTACTAACTATGGCTACACCTTC.

A few counts support this clone. V and J are TRBV4-1 and TRBJ1-5; D gene ambiguous. The CDR3 runs 15 residues. The V gene lost 4 bases and the J gene lost 5 bases, with 15 bases spanning the gap. Germline V gives CDR1 MGHRA, CDR2 YSYEKL. CDR3: CASSPRLSSDQPQHF. CDR3 sequence (DNA): TGCGCCAGCAGCCCTAGACTGTCATCTGATCAGCCCCAGCATTTT.

The genes are TRBV28 and TRBJ2-3, with no clear D. V lost 2 bases, J lost 4 bases, and 4 bases lay in between. This CDR3 is built from 12 residues. Germline lookup yields CDR1 MDHEN and CDR2 SYDVKM. The DNA of the CDR3 is TGTGCCAGCAGTTTAGGAGCAGATACGCAGTATTTT. Residues: CASSLGADTQYF.

The chain has TRBV7-2 and TRBJ1-3, with D hard to call. This CDR3 has 15 residues. Germline V gene sequence: CDR1 SGHTA, CDR2 FQGNSA. V dropped 4 bases and J dropped 0 bases, with 10 bases sitting between them. CDR3 loop: CASSSRTSSGNTIYF. The DNA for the CDR3 is TGTGCCAGCAGCTCCAGGACGAGCTCTGGAAACACCATATATTTT.

The chain couples TRBV2 to TRBJ2-7; TRBD1 matches at 7 bases. Germline V CDR1 and CDR2: SNHLY, FYNNEI. V lost 8 bases, J lost 4 bases, and 8 bases stayed unmatched. The CDR3 is 13 amino acids. In DNA, the CDR3 is TGTGCCAGCTTGGACAGGCCTGTATACGAGCAGTACTTC. It yields the protein CASLDRPVYEQYF.

The V call is TRBV2, the J call TRBJ2-7; 7 bases are shared with TRBD2. Germline CDR1 is SNHLY and CDR2 is FYNNEI. V lost 1 base, J lost 2 bases, and 8 bases stayed unmatched. The CDR3 has 16 amino acids. CDR3 sequence reads: CASSEGSSGNTYEQYF. CDR3 DNA sequence: TGTGCCAGCAGTGAAGGGTCTAGCGGCAATACCTACGAGCAGTACTTC.

The genes are TRBV7-9 and TRBJ1-2; D is uncertain. V lost 5 bases, J lost 1 base, and 5 bases lay in between. Looked up from germline, CDR1 is SEHNR and CDR2 is FQNEAQ (reference sequence). The CDR3 sequence is 12 residues long. CDR3 coding DNA: TGTGCCAGCAGCCCCAATAACTATGGCTACACCTTC. This gives the protein CASSPNNYGYTF.

Here the CDR3 DNA reads TGTGCCAGCAGCGTAGGCAGTGGAACTTCACCCCTCCACTTT. Translated, it gives CASSVGSGTSPLHF. The V gene is TRBV9, the J gene TRBJ1-6; D is unresolved. Looked up from germline, CDR1 is SGDLS and CDR2 is YYNGEE. The CDR3 is 14 amino acids. V gave up 0 bases and J gave up 9 bases, with 10 bases separating them.

The V call is TRBV2, the J call TRBJ2-7; a possible D gene is TRBD1 (5 bases). This CDR3 contains 15 residues. The V end lost 2 bases, the J end lost 0 bases, and 11 bases lay between the germline ends. Germline V lookup: CDR1 SNHLY, CDR2 FYNNEI. The CDR3 nucleotides are TGTGCCAGCAGTGAACCGAGACAGAGCTCCTACGAGCAGTACTTC. It specifies CASSEPRQSSYEQYF.

The gene calls are TRBV2 and TRBJ2-5, with TRBD2 identical over 12 bases. The ends lost 2 bases at V and 5 bases at J; junction bases unmatched: 6. The CDR3 has 16 residues. Germline V lookup: CDR1 SNHLY, CDR2 FYNNEI. This CDR3 is CASSEWASGGVETQYF. As DNA, the CDR3 is TGTGCCAGCAGTGAATGGGCTAGCGGGGGGGTGGAGACCCAGTACTTC.

The chain links TRBV2 to TRBJ1-4; weak D call: TRBD1 (5 bases). Germline lookup yields CDR1 SNHLY and CDR2 FYNNEI. The CDR3 sequence is 15 residues long. V lost 4 bases and J lost 3, with 12 bases in between. CDR3 in amino acids: CASSVSREANEKLFF. DNA for the CDR3: TGTGCCAGCAGTGTTAGCAGGGAAGCTAATGAAAAACTGTTTTTT.

J is TRBJ2-5 and V is TRBV7-2, with D possibly being TRBD2 (6 bases). The germline V and J ends were trimmed by 0 bases and 4 bases, with 27 bases remaining between them. Germline-derived CDR1 and CDR2 are SGHTA and FQGNSA. The CDR3 has 20 residues. The CDR3 nucleotides read TGTGCCAGCAGCTTAGCGGTACAGTGGAGGGAAGGGTTGGAAGGAGAGACCCAGTACTTC. Protein product: CASSLAVQWREGLEGETQYF.

This chain joins TRBV2 and TRBJ2-2, with TRBD2 matching 8 bases. With 6 bases clipped from V and 4 bases from J, the junction kept 4 bases outside the gene matches. The germline gives CDR1 SNHLY, CDR2 FYNNEI. The CDR3 length is 14 residues. CDR3: CASRGLVGTGELFF. Here the CDR3 DNA reads TGTGCCAGCAGGGGACTAGTCGGCACCGGGGAGCTGTTTTTT.

The chain links TRBV7-9 to TRBJ2-7; 10 positions match TRBD1. Per germline, CDR1 SEHNR and CDR2 FQNEAQ (reference sequence). Unmatched junction bases numbered 4, after V lost 0 bases and J lost 5 bases. The CDR3 extends over 15 amino acids. CDR3 protein: CASSLATGTGDEQYF. CDR3 nucleotides: TGTGCCAGCAGCTTAGCCACCGGGACAGGGGACGAGCAGTACTTC.

The rearrangement links TRBV10-1 to TRBJ2-4, with a weak D call TRBD2 (5 bases). Trimming took off 0 bases at V and 3 bases at J, with 12 bases between the two ends. The CDR3 loop spans 16 amino acids. Germline CDR1 and CDR2: WNHNN and SYGVQD (reference sequence). The CDR3 region is CASSESGEWGKNIQYF. In DNA, the CDR3 is TGCGCCAGCAGTGAGTCCGGGGAGTGGGGCAAAAACATTCAGTACTTC.

J is TRBJ1-1 and V is TRBV19; 8 bases fit TRBD1. The CDR3 contains 16 residues. Per germline, CDR1 LNHDA and CDR2 SQIVND (reference sequence). Trimming took 1 base from V and 0 from J; bases not matched to a gene: 4. CDR3 loop: CASSIAVDRVNTEAFF. The CDR3 DNA reads as TGTGCCAGTAGTATAGCGGTGGACAGGGTGAACACTGAAGCTTTCTTT.

This chain uses TRBV2 with TRBJ2-3, with D tentatively TRBD2 (6 bases). Germline V gene lookup returns CDR1 SNHLY and CDR2 FYNNEI. V was trimmed by 2 bases and J by 2 bases, leaving 8 bases between them. This CDR3 is 14 amino acids long. The CDR3 coding sequence is TGTGCCAGCAGTGAATCGGGGGTCACAGATACGCAGTATTTT. Translating it yields CASSESGVTDTQYF.

The gene calls are TRBV15 and TRBJ2-1; D is ambiguous. The CDR3 covers 15 residues. V was pared by 0 bases and J by 6 bases, with 12 bases between. Per the germline V gene, CDR1 is LNHNV and CDR2 is YYDKDF (reference sequence). CDR3 amino acids: CATSRDRVGSNEQFF. For the CDR3, the DNA is TGTGCCACCAGCAGAGATCGGGTAGGGTCCAATGAGCAGTTCTTC.

The chain employs TRBV25-1 and TRBJ2-5, with 7 nucleotides matching TRBD1. Germline CDR1 reads MGHDK; CDR2 reads SYGVNS. V shed 5 bases and J 3 bases; nucleotides not matched to a gene: 9. CDR3 length: 15 residues. This chain's CDR3 is CASSLLGTAEETQYF. CDR3 DNA: TGTGCCAGCAGTTTACTGGGGACAGCAGAAGAGACCCAGTACTTC.

The chain couples TRBV27 to TRBJ2-3; TRBD2 matches at 8 bases. Germline CDR1 and CDR2: MNHEY and SMNVEV (reference sequence). The junction had 4 bases not matched to a gene; V was cut back by 5 bases and J by 0 bases. This CDR3 has 15 residues. In DNA form, the CDR3 reads TGTGCCAGCAGTGATAGCGGGGCGAGCACAGATACGCAGTATTTT. As protein: CASSDSGASTDTQYF.

This clone was observed once. The chain is built from TRBV7-3 and TRBJ2-2; the match to TRBD2 covers 8 bases. This CDR3 comprises 15 residues. The germline V gene encodes CDR1 SGHTA and CDR2 FQGTGA. Trimming removed 0 bases from V and 6 bases from J; junction bases left unmatched: 3. CDR3 loop: CASSLTSGRAGELFF. For the CDR3, the DNA is TGTGCCAGCAGCTTAACCAGCGGGAGAGCCGGGGAGCTGTTTTTT.

The V call is TRBV7-9, the J call TRBJ2-7; 9 bases fit TRBD1. Germline loops: CDR1 SEHNR, CDR2 FQNEAQ (reference sequence). V lost 1 base, J lost 3 bases, and 4 bases stayed unmatched. CDR3 length: 15 residues. CDR3 sequence: CASSLGGTGLYEQYF. The CDR3 nucleotides are TGTGCCAGCAGCTTAGGAGGGACAGGGCTCTACGAGCAGTACTTC. Full variable domain (missing parts from reference TRBV7-9 and TRBJ2-7): DTGVSQNPRHKITKRGQNVTFRCDPISEHNRLYWYRQTLGQGPEFLTYFQNEAQLEKSRLLSDRFSAERPKGSFSTLEIQRTEQGDSAMYLCASSLGGTGLYEQYFGPGTRLTVT.

The chain links TRBV5-4 to TRBJ1-6, with D maybe TRBD1 (5 bases). Germline values: CDR1 SGHNT, CDR2 YYREEE (reference sequence). This CDR3 has 16 amino acids. V shed 2 bases and J shed 2 bases, with 11 bases lying between them. The CDR3 here is CASSFGGDPYNSPLHF. As DNA, the CDR3 is TGTGCCAGCAGCTTTGGCGGGGACCCCTATAATTCACCCCTCCACTTT. Full variable domain (missing parts from reference TRBV5-4 and TRBJ1-6): ETGVTQSPTHLIKTRGQQVTLRCSSQSGHNTVSWYQQALGQGPQFIFQYYREEENGRGNFPPRFSGLQFPNYSSELNVNALELDDSALYLCASSFGGDPYNSPLHFGNGTRLTVT.